The 3 T cell receptor beta chains in this list originate from one sample, sequenced in a study of T cell responses to AZD1222 COVID-19 vaccine. Method: immunoSEQ multiplex PCR; TCRdb's copy keeps in-frame clones and lacks some. There are fewer than 300,000 clones in the sample; 85% to 95% occur only once, and around 0.6% lies in the top ten. Sample: peripheral blood, taken on day 0 of AZD1222 vaccination. The receptors derive from an adult in good health.

The chain has TRBV14 and TRBJ1-1; no clear D. The CDR3 has 13 amino acids. The V gene lost 3 bases and the J gene lost 4 bases, with 9 bases spanning the gap. Looked up from germline, CDR1 is SGHDN and CDR2 is FVKESK. The CDR3 DNA reads as TGTGCCAGCAGCCAGGGATTTGGCACTGAAGCTTTCTTT. This sequence encodes CASSQGFGTEAFF.

This clone has a single count. The V and J genes are TRBV2 and TRBJ2-1; 10 bases map to TRBD2. Trimming took 2 bases from V and 8 from J; bases not matched to a gene: 9. This CDR3 contains 16 residues. Germline V gene data show CDR1 as SNHLY and CDR2 as FYNNEI. As DNA, the CDR3 is TGTGCCAGCAGTGAAAATCTAGCGGGAGTGTCAGATGAGCAGTTCTTC. Protein sequence: CASSENLAGVSDEQFF.

This chain connects TRBV4-1 to TRBJ2-3; 10 bases are shared with TRBD2. The CDR3 covers 16 residues. Losses at the gene ends were 1 base for V and 1 base for J; bases not matched to a gene: 2. Looked up from germline, CDR1 is MGHRA and CDR2 is YSYEKL. CDR3 in amino acids: CASSQGSGGGTDTQYF. In DNA, the CDR3 is TGCGCCAGCAGCCAAGGGAGCGGGGGGGGCACAGATACGCAGTATTTT.